The 9 T cell receptor beta chains below all came from one sample that was sequenced in a study of T-cell reconstitution after alpha-beta-depleted transplantation in children. Unique molecular identifiers were used in preparing the TCRbeta library. In TCRdb, the PCR reads were re-called with MiXCR into one record per CDR3 protein. The sample comprises about 980,000 distinct CDR3 sequences, roughly 29% of which are singletons, and about 28% rests with the top ten. This sample comprised PBMCs, mostly from graft donor cells, obtained 360 days after TCRalphabeta/CD19-depleted stem cell transplant. The receptors originated from a boy under three years old who had a stem cell transplant for SCID, so the T cells may come from the graft donor.

The V gene is TRBV19, the J gene TRBJ2-3; no definite D call. The length of the CDR3 is 13 residues. The V gene lost 1 base and the J gene lost 3 bases, with 5 bases spanning the gap. Looked up from germline, CDR1 is LNHDA and CDR2 is SQIVND (reference sequence). CDR3 nucleotide sequence: TGTGCCAGTAGTATAGTCCAAACAGATACGCAGTATTTT. Protein product: CASSIVQTDTQYF.

This clonotype was seen a few times. The chain recombines TRBV5-1 with TRBJ1-2, with D unresolved. Trimming removed 0 bases from V and 3 bases from J, with 12 bases in between. The CDR3 consists of 15 residues. The germline V gene encodes CDR1 SGHRS and CDR2 YFSETQ. This chain's CDR3 is CASSLDSFIYYGYTF. The CDR3 DNA sequence: TGCGCCAGCAGCTTGGATAGTTTTATCTACTATGGCTACACCTTC.

The rearrangement links TRBV2 to TRBJ2-3; 12 bases align to TRBD1. Germline loops: CDR1 SNHLY, CDR2 FYNNEI. CDR3 size: 14 residues. Germline trimming cut 7 bases from V and 4 bases from J; bases unmatched to any gene: 3. CDR3 nucleotide sequence: TGTGCCAGCACCGGGACAGGGGGCCCAGATACGCAGTATTTT. As protein: CASTGTGGPDTQYF.

This clonotype has at least ten counts. The V and J genes are TRBV28 and TRBJ2-1; 10 bases fit TRBD2. This CDR3 is 15 amino acids long. With V trimmed by 2 bases and J by 7 bases, 5 bases remained unmatched. The germline V gene encodes CDR1 MDHEN and CDR2 SYDVKM. The CDR3 nucleotides are TGTGCCAGCAGTTTAGGTAGCGGGGGGAGGAATGAGCAGTTCTTC. This translates into CASSLGSGGRNEQFF.

The chain joins TRBV6-6 to TRBJ1-2; D ambiguous. This CDR3 contains 11 residues. Germline V gene sequence: CDR1 MNHNY, CDR2 SVGAGI (reference sequence). Trimming took 8 bases from V and 3 from J, leaving 7 bases between them. For the CDR3, the DNA is TGTGCCAGCTTTTTTGACTATGGCTACACCTTC. Residues: CASFFDYGYTF.

The V and J genes are TRBV27 and TRBJ1-2, with 7 nucleotides matching TRBD1. J gave up 3 bases and V 6 bases, and 7 bases lay outside the gene matches. Germline values: CDR1 MNHEY, CDR2 SMNVEV (reference sequence). The CDR3 extends over 14 amino acids. The DNA for the CDR3 is TGTGCCAGCAGGGAGGGGGCGGTTGACTATGGCTACACCTTC. Translation gives CASREGAVDYGYTF.

This clonotype was detected a few times. The chain carries TRBV20-1 and TRBJ1-5; D perhaps matches TRBD1 (6 bases). Germline CDR1 and CDR2: DFQATT and SNEGSKA (reference sequence). The CDR3 runs to 15 residues. V was cut by 3 bases and J by 2 bases, with 14 bases left in between. The chain's CDR3 is CSASSGHTGNQPQHF. DNA for the CDR3: TGCAGTGCTAGTTCGGGACACACTGGCAATCAGCCCCAGCATTTT.

The V gene is TRBV20-1, the J gene TRBJ1-2; D is undetermined. Germline loops: CDR1 DFQATT, CDR2 SNEGSKA (reference sequence). V shed 3 bases and J shed 5 bases, with 10 bases lying between them. The CDR3 is made up of 12 amino acids. The CDR3 DNA reads as TGCAGTGCTAGTGGGCAGTTATATGGCTACACCTTC. Residues: CSASGQLYGYTF.

The rearrangement uses TRBV4-3 and TRBJ1-5; 10 positions match TRBD1. The CDR3 length is 17 residues. The germline CDR1 and CDR2 sequences are LGHNA and YSLEER. The J segment lost 2 bases and the V segment lost 4 bases, leaving 8 bases of the junction unmatched. This chain's CDR3 is CASSRVFGTGGNQPQHF. In DNA, the CDR3 is TGCGCCAGCAGCCGTGTTTTTGGGACAGGGGGCAATCAGCCCCAGCATTTT.